One and the same sample provided the 14 T cell receptor beta chains below, sequenced in a study of cytomegalovirus exposure and HLA in healthy donors. PCR employed 60 Vbeta and 13 Jbeta primers. Sequencing was performed with immunoSEQ multiplex PCR; in TCRdb, only in-frame clones are kept and a portion is missing. The repertoire holds fewer than 150,000 clones, with about 74% as singletons. Sequencing was done on a sample of PBMCs. The receptors come from a woman aged 45-59 years in good health and CMV-seropositive.

The rearrangement links TRBV11-1 to TRBJ1-2, with 9 bases aligning to TRBD1. This CDR3 region has 17 residues. Germline-derived CDR1 and CDR2 are SGHAT and FQDESV (reference sequence). Trimming at V came to 5 bases and at J to 1 base, leaving 11 bases not matched to a gene. The CDR3 bases are TGTGCCAGCAGCCTATCGACAGGGGGAGAGGGTAACTATGGCTACACCTTC. Amino acid sequence: CASSLSTGGEGNYGYTF.

This clone was counted between two and nine times. The V and J genes are TRBV5-1 and TRBJ1-4; 8 bases are shared with TRBD1. V trimming: 4 bases; J trimming: 8 bases; junction bases outside the gene matches: 10. Germline CDR1 reads SGHRS; CDR2 reads YFSETQ. CDR3 length equals 15 residues. CDR3 amino acids: CASSTTGGLGEKLFF. The CDR3 DNA follows: TGCGCCAGCAGCACCACAGGGGGGTTAGGCGAAAAACTGTTTTTT.

This sequence joins TRBV5-1 and TRBJ2-5, with a weak D call TRBD1 (6 bases). Trimming pared 0 bases from V and 4 bases from J, leaving 13 bases between. The length of the CDR3 is 15 residues. Germline V lookup: CDR1 SGHRS, CDR2 YFSETQ. CDR3: CASSLAGQEGETQYF. The CDR3 nucleotides are TGCGCCAGCAGCTTGGCGGGACAAGAGGGAGAGACCCAGTACTTC. The variable domain in full, with the rest retrieved from reference TRBV5-1 and TRBJ2-5, is KAGVTQTPRYLIKTRGQQVTLSCSPISGHRSVSWYQQTPGQGLQFLFEYFSETQRNKGNFPGRFSGRQFSNSRSEMNVSTLELGDSALYLCASSLAGQEGETQYFGPGTRLLVL.

This sequence joins TRBV6-6 and TRBJ1-1; TRBD1 is a possible D gene (5 bases). Germline V lookup: CDR1 MNHNY, CDR2 SVGAGI (reference sequence). The CDR3 covers 12 residues. V shed 1 base and J shed 8 bases, with 8 bases lying between them. The CDR3 sequence: CASSYWGVEAFF. The CDR3 nucleotides are TGTGCCAGCAGTTACTGGGGCGTCGAAGCTTTCTTT.

The chain employs TRBV4-2 and TRBJ1-3, with 8 positions matching TRBD1. The CDR3 length is 16 residues. V lost 10 bases, J lost 1 base, and 12 bases stayed unmatched. Germline V gene lookup returns CDR1 LGHNA and CDR2 YNFKEQ. The CDR3 loop reads CATSTGASLSGNTIYF. In DNA form, the CDR3 reads TGTGCCACCTCGACAGGGGCTAGTCTTTCTGGAAACACCATATATTTT.

This chain uses TRBV2 with TRBJ2-5; the D is unclear. V was trimmed by 7 bases and J by 5 bases, leaving 11 bases between them. The V gene's germline CDR1 is SNHLY and CDR2 FYNNEI. The CDR3 runs 12 residues. The CDR3 region has the DNA TGTGCCAGCACGCGCGGTGGGGAGACCCAGTACTTC. It codes for CASTRGGETQYF.

The table lists this clone with a few counts. The J gene is TRBJ1-2, the V gene TRBV7-2, with D unclear. V gave up 5 bases and J gave up 2 bases, with 15 bases separating them. The germline CDR1 and CDR2 sequences are SGHTA and FQGNSA. The CDR3 is 15 amino acids. The CDR3: CASSPATWENYGYTF. The CDR3 nucleotides are TGTGCCAGCAGCCCGGCTACTTGGGAGAACTATGGCTACACCTTC.

This clone came up once. The chain employs TRBV25-1 and TRBJ1-6; D gene uncertain. This CDR3 comprises 13 residues. The ends were cut back, 2 bases at V and 7 bases at J, with 6 bases in the middle. Germline V lookup: CDR1 MGHDK, CDR2 SYGVNS. CDR3 region: CASSEGQNSPLHF. The CDR3 DNA reads TGTGCCAGCAGTGAAGGGCAGAATTCACCCCTCCACTTT.

The chain couples TRBV5-1 to TRBJ2-6, with 8 bases matching TRBD1. The germline gives CDR1 SGHRS, CDR2 YFSETQ. Trimming at V came to 3 bases and at J to 0 bases, leaving 5 bases not matched to a gene. This CDR3 has 17 residues. Here the CDR3 DNA reads TGCGCCAGCAGCTCTCTGACAGGGGACTCTGGGGCCAACGTCCTGACTTTC. Translation gives CASSSLTGDSGANVLTF.

The chain recombines TRBV10-3 with TRBJ2-5; TRBD1 might be the D (7 bases). The germline V gene encodes CDR1 ENHRY and CDR2 SYGVKD. This CDR3 region has 13 residues. With 7 bases removed from V and 4 bases from J, the gap between germline ends came to 13 bases. The CDR3 spells CAITPGGRETQYF. DNA of the CDR3: TGTGCCATCACCCCAGGGGGGAGAGAGACCCAGTACTTC.

This chain connects TRBV5-5 to TRBJ2-5; no firm D call. Trimming removed 5 bases from V and 1 base from J, with 12 bases in between. This CDR3 contains 14 residues. Germline V gene lookup returns CDR1 SGHKS and CDR2 YYEKEE (reference sequence). The CDR3 spells CASRPSWAQETQYF. The CDR3 DNA reads TGTGCCAGCAGGCCGAGTTGGGCCCAAGAGACCCAGTACTTC.

Only a few counts were recorded for this clone. The chain uses TRBV7-2 and TRBJ2-7, with D tentatively TRBD2 (7 bases). V lost 0 bases and J 3 bases, leaving 12 bases between the germline ends. The CDR3 loop spans 15 amino acids. Germline values: CDR1 SGHTA, CDR2 FQGNSA. This CDR3 reads CASSLAGGHIYEQYF. CDR3 coding DNA: TGTGCCAGCAGCTTAGCGGGGGGGCATATCTACGAGCAGTACTTC. The full variable domain, rest sourced from reference TRBV7-2 and TRBJ2-7, is GAGVSQSPSNKVTEKGKDVELRCDPISGHTALYWYRQSLGQGLEFLIYFQGNSAPDKSGLPSDRFSAERTGGSVSTLTIQRTQQEDSAVYLCASSLAGGHIYEQYFGPGTRLTVT.

The chain employs TRBV7-8 and TRBJ1-4, with no clear D. Germline CDR1 SGHVS, CDR2 FQNEAQ. The CDR3 is made up of 14 amino acids. The ends were cut back, 3 bases at V and 8 bases at J, with 13 bases in the middle. The CDR3 DNA reads TGTGCCAGCAGCTTGTCGGAGGTAAACGAAAAACTGTTTTTT. Residues: CASSLSEVNEKLFF.

The V and J genes are TRBV6-5 and TRBJ1-5, with 9 bases identical to TRBD1. This CDR3 has 14 residues. V dropped 4 bases and J dropped 7; count of bases not matched to a gene: 5. Germline V gene sequence: CDR1 MNHEY, CDR2 SVGAGI. The CDR3 DNA reads TGTGCCAGCAGTTCGGACAGGGGAAAGCAGCCCCAGCATTTT. Its translation: CASSSDRGKQPQHF.